The 4 T cell receptor beta chains below all came from one sample that was sequenced in a study of Graves' ophthalmopathy and Graves' hyperthyroidism. Using RNA transcripts, the TCR beta CDR3 regions were amplified. Amplification began with first-round RT-PCR using HTBI primers, then second-round multiplex PCR was performed. Using its own MiXCR run on the multiplex PCR reads, TCRdb lists one record per CDR3 protein. The sample lists 400,000 to 450,000 distinct CDR3 sequences, 20% to 25% seen once, with roughly 3.2% in the top ten. Sequenced sample: peripheral blood. Every receptor here comes from a woman between 18 and 30 years old with stable Graves' hyperthyroidism.

This clonotype has a count of ten or more. The CDR3 spells CASSYGNRVNEQYF. The CDR3 nucleotides read TGTGCCAGCAGTTACGGGAACAGGGTGAACGAGCAGTACTTC. The rearrangement joins TRBV6-5 to TRBJ2-7, with D possibly matching TRBD1 (6 bases). Germline V CDR1 and CDR2: MNHEY, SVGAGI. Trimming stripped 2 bases from V and 5 bases from J, with 13 bases between. CDR3 length: 14 residues.

This rearrangement joins TRBV30 to TRBJ1-1; 7 bases match TRBD1. This CDR3 region has 15 residues. Germline V gene lookup returns CDR1 GTSNPN and CDR2 SVGIG (reference sequence). V dropped 2 bases and J dropped 0; count of bases not matched to a gene: 6. In nucleotides, the CDR3 is TGTGCCTGGAGTCCGACCGGGACAGTGAACACTGAAGCTTTCTTT. This sequence encodes CAWSPTGTVNTEAFF.

This clonotype came up many times. The chain couples TRBV19 to TRBJ2-7, with a weak D call TRBD2 (5 bases). Germline V gene lookup returns CDR1 LNHDA and CDR2 SQIVND (reference sequence). V shed 2 bases and J shed 2 bases, with 10 bases lying between them. The length of the CDR3 is 14 residues. CDR3 in amino acids: CASSITGNTYEQYF. The CDR3 nucleotides are TGTGCCAGTAGTATAACGGGGAATACCTACGAGCAGTACTTC.

CDR3 region: CASGWDSNSPLHF. CDR3 sequence (DNA): TGTGCCAGCGGATGGGACAGTAATTCACCCCTCCACTTT. The chain uses TRBV27 and TRBJ1-6; 7 bases align to TRBD1. V was pared by 8 bases and J by 6 bases, with 4 bases of the junction left unmatched. The CDR3 loop spans 13 amino acids. Germline CDR1 is MNHEY and CDR2 is SMNVEV (reference sequence).